Listed below are T cell receptor beta chains from one sample, sequenced in a study of identical twins. TCRdb analysed the 5' RACE reads with MiXCR anew, one entry per CDR3 protein. The data show 450,000 or so distinct CDR3 sequences, 14% seen once. The same sample was also used in a study of yellow fever vaccine responses in identical twins.

Sample: CD4+ T cells sorted from blood. Receptors originate from a woman aged 18-29 years in good health. The CDR3 runs from the conserved cysteine through the conserved F or W. The order of the fields is CDR3 DNA, CDR3 protein, J gene, D gene, V gene, clone size. The D gene is left open where the match is weak. A row's size may be missing; if present it is once, few, many or a size class.

cdr3_nt: TGTGCCAGCAGCTTCAGCAGGGCCCCGAAGCCCCAGCATTTT; cdr3_aa: CASSFSRAPKPQHF; j_call: TRBJ1-5; d_call: NA; v_call: TRBV5-6; clone_size: NA
cdr3_nt: TGTGCCAGCAGCGGGCTGGGGGCCGGGGAGCTGTTTTTT; cdr3_aa: CASSGLGAGELFF; j_call: TRBJ2-2; d_call: NA; v_call: TRBV9; clone_size: few
cdr3_nt: TGTGCCACCAGTGACCCTGGCGGACAGATTCAAGAGACCCAGTACTTC; cdr3_aa: CATSDPGGQIQETQYF; j_call: TRBJ2-5; d_call: NA; v_call: TRBV24-1; clone_size: NA
cdr3_nt: TGTGCCAGCAGCCCCTTCGGCGGCAGCTCCCACGAGCAGTACTTC; cdr3_aa: CASSPFGGSSHEQYF; j_call: TRBJ2-7; d_call: NA; v_call: TRBV12-3/TRBV12-4; clone_size: NA
cdr3_nt: TGTGCCAGCAGTCGACGAGGACAGGAGAACTATGGCTACACCTTC; cdr3_aa: CASSRRGQENYGYTF; j_call: TRBJ1-2; d_call: TRBD1; v_call: TRBV28; clone_size: few
cdr3_nt: TGTGCCAGCAGTTCCGCGGGGGCGAACGAGCAGTACTTC; cdr3_aa: CASSSAGANEQYF; j_call: TRBJ2-7; d_call: NA; v_call: TRBV6-5; clone_size: NA
cdr3_nt: TGTGCCAGCAGCTTAGAACGGGATACACCCCTCCACTTT; cdr3_aa: CASSLERDTPLHF; j_call: TRBJ1-6; d_call: NA; v_call: TRBV7-2; clone_size: few
cdr3_nt: TGCAGTGCTGCGCGGACGGTTTCTAATGAAAAACTGTTTTTT; cdr3_aa: CSAARTVSNEKLFF; j_call: TRBJ1-4; d_call: NA; v_call: TRBV20-1; clone_size: few
cdr3_nt: TGTGCCACCCAAGGGGGCTGGAATTCACCCCTCCACTTT; cdr3_aa: CATQGGWNSPLHF; j_call: TRBJ1-6; d_call: TRBD1; v_call: TRBV6-4; clone_size: few
cdr3_nt: TGTGCCAGCAGCGTAGGACTAGCGGAGTTCGCCGGGGAGCTGTTTTTT; cdr3_aa: CASSVGLAEFAGELFF; j_call: TRBJ2-2; d_call: TRBD2; v_call: TRBV9; clone_size: few
cdr3_nt: TGTGCCAGCTCACACCCGGACAGGACCAAGAGCACAGATACGCAGTATTTT; cdr3_aa: CASSHPDRTKSTDTQYF; j_call: TRBJ2-3; d_call: TRBD1; v_call: TRBV18; clone_size: NA
cdr3_nt: TGCGCCAGCAGCCAAGCTTGGCAGGGGAGCCCCTGCGAGCAGTACTTC; cdr3_aa: CASSQAWQGSPCEQYF; j_call: TRBJ2-7; d_call: NA; v_call: TRBV4-1; clone_size: NA
cdr3_nt: TGCGCCAGCAGCTTGGCTACAGGCCTGCAGTACCCTAGCACAGATACGCAGTATTTT; cdr3_aa: CASSLATGLQYPSTDTQYF; j_call: TRBJ2-3; d_call: NA; v_call: TRBV5-1; clone_size: few
cdr3_nt: TGTGCCAGCAGTTTGGGCACAGGGGCGCCCAACTATGGCTACACCTTC; cdr3_aa: CASSLGTGAPNYGYTF; j_call: TRBJ1-2; d_call: TRBD1; v_call: TRBV27; clone_size: few
cdr3_nt: TGTGCCAGCACTGTTTCCCCGGGGGCGGGTTACGAGCAGTACTTC; cdr3_aa: CASTVSPGAGYEQYF; j_call: TRBJ2-7; d_call: NA; v_call: TRBV28; clone_size: few
cdr3_nt: TGTGCCAGCAGAGCGGGAGGGCGCTCCTACAATGAGCAGTTCTTC; cdr3_aa: CASRAGGRSYNEQFF; j_call: TRBJ2-1; d_call: TRBD2; v_call: TRBV7-8; clone_size: NA
cdr3_nt: TGCGCCAGCAGCCCCGGGACTAGCAGTGAGACCCAGTACTTC; cdr3_aa: CASSPGTSSETQYF; j_call: TRBJ2-5; d_call: TRBD2; v_call: TRBV5-1; clone_size: NA
cdr3_nt: TGCAGTGCTAGCCGGATTCTAGCGGCCTCCTACAATGAGCAGTTCTTC; cdr3_aa: CSASRILAASYNEQFF; j_call: TRBJ2-1; d_call: TRBD2; v_call: TRBV20-1; clone_size: NA
cdr3_nt: TGTGCCAGCAGCAGGGACAGGGGGAAAACCGGGGAGCTGTTTTTT; cdr3_aa: CASSRDRGKTGELFF; j_call: TRBJ2-2; d_call: TRBD1; v_call: TRBV5-5; clone_size: few
cdr3_nt: TGTGCCAGCAGCCAAGTCAGGGGGCATGTCGATGAGCAGTTCTTC; cdr3_aa: CASSQVRGHVDEQFF; j_call: TRBJ2-1; d_call: TRBD1; v_call: TRBV3-1; clone_size: few
cdr3_nt: TGTGCCAGCAGTCCCACAGGATTATCCTCCTACGAGCAGTACTTC; cdr3_aa: CASSPTGLSSYEQYF; j_call: TRBJ2-7; d_call: NA; v_call: TRBV6-1; clone_size: few
cdr3_nt: TGTGCCATCAACCCCATTTATGGGGGGAGCGAGCAGTACTTC; cdr3_aa: CAINPIYGGSEQYF; j_call: TRBJ2-7; d_call: NA; v_call: TRBV10-3; clone_size: few
cdr3_nt: TGTGCCAGCTCACCAGGGGTCCGCACAGATACGCAGTATTTT; cdr3_aa: CASSPGVRTDTQYF; j_call: TRBJ2-3; d_call: NA; v_call: TRBV18; clone_size: NA
cdr3_nt: TGTGCCAGCGGGGAGGACAGGGTGGGGATCGAGCAGTACTTC; cdr3_aa: CASGEDRVGIEQYF; j_call: TRBJ2-7; d_call: TRBD1; v_call: TRBV7-2; clone_size: few
cdr3_nt: TGTGCCAGCAGCTTAGGGGAGAGCACTACAGATACGCAGTATTTT; cdr3_aa: CASSLGESTTDTQYF; j_call: TRBJ2-3; d_call: NA; v_call: TRBV7-2; clone_size: many
cdr3_nt: TGTGCCAGCTCACTGGACAGATGGGGCACAGATACGCAGTATTTT; cdr3_aa: CASSLDRWGTDTQYF; j_call: TRBJ2-3; d_call: NA; v_call: TRBV18; clone_size: NA
cdr3_nt: TGTGCCACAGGAAGCGGTAATGAGCAGTTCTTC; cdr3_aa: CATGSGNEQFF; j_call: TRBJ2-1; d_call: NA; v_call: TRBV2; clone_size: NA
cdr3_nt: TGCAGCGTAGAAGGACTAGATAGCACAGATACGCAGTATTTT; cdr3_aa: CSVEGLDSTDTQYF; j_call: TRBJ2-3; d_call: TRBD2; v_call: TRBV29-1; clone_size: NA
cdr3_nt: TGTGCCAGCAGCCGACAGGGGCAGGGGCGCCGATACTTC; cdr3_aa: CASSRQGQGRRYF; j_call: TRBJ2-7; d_call: TRBD1; v_call: TRBV3-1; clone_size: few
cdr3_nt: TGTGCCAGCAGTCACAGGGAAAAGTTAAACAATGAGCAGTTCTTC; cdr3_aa: CASSHREKLNNEQFF; j_call: TRBJ2-1; d_call: NA; v_call: TRBV7-8; clone_size: few
cdr3_nt: TGTGCCAGCAGCCAAGTCGAGGCTAGCGGGGCAGATACGCAGTATTTT; cdr3_aa: CASSQVEASGADTQYF; j_call: TRBJ2-3; d_call: TRBD2; v_call: TRBV4-2; clone_size: few
cdr3_nt: TGTGCCAGCAGTGAGCCGGGACAATTCTACGAGCAGTACTTC; cdr3_aa: CASSEPGQFYEQYF; j_call: TRBJ2-7; d_call: NA; v_call: TRBV25-1; clone_size: NA
cdr3_nt: TGTGCCAGCTCACCAGGAGCGGGGGGGACCTACGAGCAGTACTTC; cdr3_aa: CASSPGAGGTYEQYF; j_call: TRBJ2-7; d_call: TRBD2; v_call: TRBV18; clone_size: few
cdr3_nt: TGTGCCAGCAGTTTTCTTGGTAGGGCGGCTGCTGATGGCTACACCTTC; cdr3_aa: CASSFLGRAAADGYTF; j_call: TRBJ1-2; d_call: NA; v_call: TRBV12-3/TRBV12-4; clone_size: few
cdr3_nt: TGTGCCAGCTCACGTAAAGAAATACAGGGCACAGATACGCAGTATTTT; cdr3_aa: CASSRKEIQGTDTQYF; j_call: TRBJ2-3; d_call: NA; v_call: TRBV18; clone_size: many
cdr3_nt: TGTGCCAGCAGCGCCCTGACAGGGGCTGCGACCTACGAGCAGTACTTC; cdr3_aa: CASSALTGAATYEQYF; j_call: TRBJ2-7; d_call: TRBD1; v_call: TRBV7-9; clone_size: once
cdr3_nt: TGCAGTGCCGACCGCACCGAGACCCAGTACTTC; cdr3_aa: CSADRTETQYF; j_call: TRBJ2-5; d_call: NA; v_call: TRBV20-1; clone_size: many